This TCR beta chain was identified during a study of OX40 agonist ivuxolimab in advanced cancers. To note about this clone: The antigen is unknown. Within the sample, other DNA sequences also encode this same CDR3.

Libraries were prepared by immunoSEQ multiplex PCR; TCRdb keeps only in-frame clonotypes and omits some of them. The data hold just over 60,000 clones, with more than 85% observed a single time. From germline, CDR1 is LGHNA and CDR2 YSLEER. Trimming stripped 4 bases from V and 3 bases from J, with 16 bases between. The CDR3 is made up of 15 amino acids. Study-level results: Expanded peripheral T cell antigen specificity was not determined.

Patients had blood sampled at baseline and again on cycle 4 day 1 and cycle 7 day 1. V usage is TRBV4-3 and J usage is TRBJ2-7, with D possibly matching TRBD1 (5 bases). This material consisted of CD4+ or CD8+ T cells sorted from blood, taken in a trial of the OX40 agonist ivuxolimab. The sequence came from an adult with an advanced solid tumor such as melanoma, head and neck, liver or kidney cancer. In DNA, the CDR3 is TGCGCCAGCAGCCCGAAGCAGGGCCGGTTCTACGAGCAGTACTTC. Translated, it gives CASSPKQGRFYEQYF.